The rows below give T cell receptor beta chains drawn from one sample of a study of OX40 agonist ivuxolimab in advanced cancers. Sequencing was performed with immunoSEQ multiplex PCR; in TCRdb, only in-frame clones are kept and a portion is missing. The sample lists 70,000 to 95,000 clones; about 86% were seen once. The sequenced sample was CD4+ or CD8+ T cells sorted from blood, obtained in a trial of the OX40 agonist ivuxolimab. These receptors all stem from an adult with an advanced solid tumor such as melanoma, head and neck, liver or kidney cancer. Both conserved end residues are part of each CDR3. D genes are given only for firm matches. Size tells how often a clone was seen (once, few, many) or the class of an expanded clone, and some rows leave it out.

D gene,J gene,clone size,V gene,CDR3 DNA,CDR3 protein
-,TRBJ1-2,-,TRBV10-2,TGCGCCAGCAGTGAGGGTAGGGGCCGTCGCTACACCTTC,CASSEGRGRRYTF
TRBD1,TRBJ2-7,-,TRBV7-8,TGTGCCAGCAGCTTAGTGGGGACAGGGGCCTACGAGCAGTACTTC,CASSLVGTGAYEQYF
-,TRBJ1-1,-,TRBV5-1,TGCGCCAGCAGCCTTGGGTGGCAGGGGTTATCCGAAGCTTTCTTT,CASSLGWQGLSEAFF
-,TRBJ2-7,-,TRBV6-6,TGTGCCAGCAGTTACTCGAGCCAGGGCGCCTACGAGCAGTACTTC,CASSYSSQGAYEQYF
-,TRBJ2-5,once,TRBV13,TGTACCAGCAGCACGCAGGGTTTAGGCTTGAAAGAGACCCAGTACTTC,CTSSTQGLGLKETQYF
-,TRBJ1-6,-,TRBV6-5,TGTGCCAGCAGTTACAGCCAATATAATTCACCCCTCCACTTT,CASSYSQYNSPLHF
TRBD1,TRBJ1-5,-,TRBV19,TGTGCCAGTAACCCGGGACAGTTTTATCAGCCCCAGCATTTT,CASNPGQFYQPQHF
TRBD1,TRBJ2-1,-,TRBV2,TGTGCCAGCAGGTCCGGGACAGGGGTGAATGAGCAGTTCTTC,CASRSGTGVNEQFF
-,TRBJ1-4,-,TRBV4-2,TGTGCCAGCAGCCAAGATACGCGGGGTGAAAAACTGTTTTTT,CASSQDTRGEKLFF
TRBD2,TRBJ2-2,-,TRBV7-2,TGTGCCAGCAGCTCTCTAGCGGGAGTTATTACCGGGGAGCTGTTTTTT,CASSSLAGVITGELFF
-,TRBJ1-2,-,TRBV5-1,TGCGCCAGCAGCAAGGGGCCTTCCCCAATCTATGGCTACACCTTC,CASSKGPSPIYGYTF
TRBD1,TRBJ2-5,many,TRBV15,TGTGCCACCAGCAGCCGGGACAGGGGTTCGGAGACCCAGTACTTC,CATSSRDRGSETQYF
TRBD1,TRBJ2-7,once,TRBV2,TGTGCCAGCAGCGCGGACAGGGGCGAGCAGTACTTC,CASSADRGEQYF
-,TRBJ2-3,-,TRBV28,TGTGCCAGCAGCCAGGGTTTTTCGGCAGATACGCAGTATTTT,CASSQGFSADTQYF
-,TRBJ1-4,-,TRBV11-2,TGTGCCAGCAGCTTAGGAGGGGCAACAAATGAAAAACTGTTTTTT,CASSLGGATNEKLFF
TRBD1,TRBJ1-2,-,TRBV29-1,TGCAGCGTTCAGGGACAGGGTTCCCAGAACTATGGCTACACCTTC,CSVQGQGSQNYGYTF
-,TRBJ1-5,once,TRBV5-6,TGTGCCAGCAGCTTAAAGGGGAAGGGGAAGCCCCAGCATTTT,CASSLKGKGKPQHF
TRBD1,TRBJ2-2,-,TRBV5-8,TGTGCCAGCAGCAGGGACAGAAGGAACACCGGGGAGCTGTTTTTT,CASSRDRRNTGELFF
-,TRBJ2-7,-,TRBV5-1,TGCGCCAGCAGCTCACTATCACCACGGACAGTCCCTTCCTACGAGCAGTACTTC,CASSSLSPRTVPSYEQYF
-,TRBJ2-7,-,TRBV6-5,TGTGCCAGCAGTTACCCACAACAGGGTCGCTACGAGCAGTACTTC,CASSYPQQGRYEQYF
-,TRBJ1-6,-,TRBV7-2,TGTGCCAGCAGCTTAAGGGACGGATATAATTCACCCCTCCACTTT,CASSLRDGYNSPLHF
TRBD1,TRBJ1-2,-,TRBV30,TGTGCCTGGAGTTTCCAGGGGGCGAGCTATGGCTACACCTTC,CAWSFQGASYGYTF
-,TRBJ2-1,-,TRBV27,TGTGCCAGCAGTAACCGGGGATACAATGAGCAGTTCTTC,CASSNRGYNEQFF
-,TRBJ2-1,-,TRBV4-3,TGCGCCAGCAGCCAAGATCCCCTTCCCGGTGAGCAGTTCTTC,CASSQDPLPGEQFF
-,TRBJ1-6,-,TRBV2,TGTGCCAGCACCCGGGTAGGGGATAATTCACCCCTCCACTTT,CASTRVGDNSPLHF
-,TRBJ1-1,-,TRBV7-8,TGTGCCAGCAGCTTATCCGGGGCTCGGGCTTTCTTT,CASSLSGARAFF
-,TRBJ2-7,-,TRBV5-6,TGTGCCAGCAGCCCCGTAGGTCTCGACGAGCAGTACTTC,CASSPVGLDEQYF
-,TRBJ2-5,-,TRBV5-4,TGTGCCAGCAGCTTGGCGGGTGGGACCCAGTACTTC,CASSLAGGTQYF
TRBD1,TRBJ1-2,-,TRBV6-4,TGTGCCAGCAGTGAAGGGACAGGGGGTATCCGCTACACCTTC,CASSEGTGGIRYTF
-,TRBJ1-6,-,TRBV30,TGTGCCTGGTCTGGACAGTCTAATTCACCCCTCCACTTT,CAWSGQSNSPLHF
-,TRBJ1-3,-,TRBV5-1,TGCGCCAGCCGGCCGACAGACACTGGAAACACCATATATTTT,CASRPTDTGNTIYF
-,TRBJ1-2,-,TRBV28,TGTGCCAGCAGTCCCCGGGACACCCGTTCTAGTGGCTACACCTTC,CASSPRDTRSSGYTF
-,TRBJ1-2,-,TRBV6-6,TGTGCCAGCAGTTTTCGGGAGGGCTACACCTTC,CASSFREGYTF
-,TRBJ2-5,-,TRBV28,TGTGCCAGCACCCTGTCGGTAAGACGAGAGACCCAGTACTTC,CASTLSVRRETQYF
-,TRBJ1-6,once,TRBV11-1,TGTGCCAGCAGCTTAGGGAGCTATAATTCACCCCTCCACTTT,CASSLGSYNSPLHF
-,TRBJ2-3,-,TRBV30,TGTGCCTGGAGGAGAGGCAGATACACAGATACGCAGTATTTT,CAWRRGRYTDTQYF
TRBD2,TRBJ2-1,-,TRBV7-2,TGTGCCAGCAGCCCAGGGACTAGCGGGGGAAACAATGAGCAGTTCTTC,CASSPGTSGGNNEQFF
-,TRBJ2-7,-,TRBV7-2,TGTGCCAGCAGCTTAACCCCCTACGAGCAGTACTTC,CASSLTPYEQYF
-,TRBJ2-7,-,TRBV5-1,TGCGCCAGCAGTCTGAAACAGGGAGCCTACGAGCAGTACTTC,CASSLKQGAYEQYF
-,TRBJ1-1,once,TRBV11-2,TGTGCCAGCAGCTTATTGGGCCGTCAGACCCAGAACACTGAAGCTTTCTTT,CASSLLGRQTQNTEAFF
-,TRBJ2-3,-,TRBV7-2,TGTGCCAGCAGCTTGTCTCGGGTGGGAGCTAATACGCAGTATTTT,CASSLSRVGANTQYF
-,TRBJ1-1,-,TRBV18,TGTGCCAGCTCACCAGGGGGGGACACTGAAGCTTTCTTT,CASSPGGDTEAFF
TRBD1,TRBJ2-7,-,TRBV6-6,TGTGCCAGCAGTTCCCCAAACAGGGGGACCTACGAGCAGTACTTC,CASSSPNRGTYEQYF
TRBD1,TRBJ2-7,-,TRBV28,TGTGCCAGCAGAGGACAGGGGGCGCGGCCCTTCTACGAGCAGTACTTC,CASRGQGARPFYEQYF
TRBD1,TRBJ1-2,-,TRBV7-8,TGTGCCAGCAGCCTAAGGACAGGGACCTTCTATGGCTACACCTTC,CASSLRTGTFYGYTF
-,TRBJ2-7,-,TRBV9,TGTGCCAGCAGCCCCGCGATCCGATACGAGCAGTACTTC,CASSPAIRYEQYF
TRBD2,TRBJ2-7,-,TRBV18,TGTGCCAGCTCACCCGGACTAGCGGGGGGAGAGCAGTACTTC,CASSPGLAGGEQYF
TRBD2,TRBJ2-3,-,TRBV7-2,TGTGCCAGCAGCTTGCTAGCGGAGGATACGCAGTATTTT,CASSLLAEDTQYF
TRBD2,TRBJ2-3,-,TRBV5-1,TGCGCCAGCAGCCCACGCGCCGGCGGGAGGGCCCCAGATACGCAGTATTTT,CASSPRAGGRAPDTQYF